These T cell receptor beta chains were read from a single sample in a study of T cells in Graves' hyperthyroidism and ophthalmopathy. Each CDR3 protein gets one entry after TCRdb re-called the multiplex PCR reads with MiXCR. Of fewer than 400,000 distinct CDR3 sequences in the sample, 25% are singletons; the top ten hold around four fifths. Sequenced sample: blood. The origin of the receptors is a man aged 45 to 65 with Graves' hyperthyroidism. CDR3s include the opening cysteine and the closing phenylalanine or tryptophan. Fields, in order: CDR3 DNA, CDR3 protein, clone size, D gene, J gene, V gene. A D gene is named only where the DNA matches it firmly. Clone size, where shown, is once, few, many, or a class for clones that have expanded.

TGTGCTAGTGGTCTCCGACAGGGAACTTACGGTGATAATGAGCAGTTCTTC CASGLRQGTYGDNEQFF few TRBD1 TRBJ2-1 TRBV12-5
TGTGCCAGCAGCAGACAACCTGGGATGGATACGCAGTATTTT CASSRQPGMDTQYF many - TRBJ2-3 TRBV6-1
TGTGCCAGCAGCTCCGGGCGTCAGTCCGGGGAGCTGTTTTTT CASSSGRQSGELFF - - TRBJ2-2 TRBV9
TGTGCCAGCATGAGCGGGAGCTACGAGCAGTTCTTC CASMSGSYEQFF once TRBD2 TRBJ2-1 TRBV7-8
TGCAGCGTTGTCACAGGGTCGGGCGAGACCCAGTACTTC CSVVTGSGETQYF - - TRBJ2-5 TRBV29-1
TGTGCCAGCAGTACCGGACAGGAGGCGAATCAGCCCCAGCATTTT CASSTGQEANQPQHF - TRBD1 TRBJ1-5 TRBV6-1
TGTGCCAGCAGCAAACAGGGGGCGTCGAATATCGGGGAGCTGTTTTTT CASSKQGASNIGELFF few TRBD1 TRBJ2-2 TRBV11-1
TGTGCCAGCAGCTTTCGTGGGGGTCGGTTGGATACGCAGTATTTT CASSFRGGRLDTQYF few - TRBJ2-3 TRBV11-2
TGTGCCAGCTCACGGGGCCCAATAAACACTGAAGCTTTCTTT CASSRGPINTEAFF few - TRBJ1-1 TRBV18
TGTGCCAGCAGCTTAGGGGCGTACCAAGAGACCCAGTACTTC CASSLGAYQETQYF many - TRBJ2-5 TRBV7-8
TGTGCCAGCTCACCACCTGGACTAGCCAAAACCTCCTACAATGAGCAGTTCTTC CASSPPGLAKTSYNEQFF few TRBD2 TRBJ2-1 TRBV3-1
TGTGCCTGGAGTGGAGGGGTTTTAAACACTGAAGCTTTCTTT CAWSGGVLNTEAFF - - TRBJ1-1 TRBV30
TGCAGCGTTGAGTACGGTGATGGCTACACCTTC CSVEYGDGYTF - - TRBJ1-2 TRBV29-1
TGTGCCAGTAGTATCCGGGACAGGGCCTCCTACGAGCAGTACTTC CASSIRDRASYEQYF - TRBD1 TRBJ2-7 TRBV19
TGTGCCAGCAGTCCCGGGACAGTTAGTGGCTACACCTTC CASSPGTVSGYTF few TRBD1 TRBJ1-2 TRBV12-3/TRBV12-4
TGTGCCAGCTCGGCGGCCCATCAGCCCCAGCATTTT CASSAAHQPQHF - - TRBJ1-5 TRBV28
TGTGCCAGCAGCTTAGGCCGGTCGAACACCGGGGAGCTGTTTTTT CASSLGRSNTGELFF many - TRBJ2-2 TRBV11-2
TGTGCCAGCAGTACACATGGACAGGGAAGCAACGAGCAGTACTTC CASSTHGQGSNEQYF - TRBD1 TRBJ2-7 TRBV25-1
TGTGCCAGCAGTTTTGGGACTAGCGGGAGACAGGATGAGCAGTTCTTC CASSFGTSGRQDEQFF few TRBD2 TRBJ2-1 TRBV12-3/TRBV12-4
TGTGCCAGCAGCCCTGCCGGGACAGGGTGGAGTGAGCAGTTCTTC CASSPAGTGWSEQFF few TRBD1 TRBJ2-1 TRBV11-3